This record looks at one T cell receptor beta chain sequence and its context. Its antigen is as yet unknown. Per the germline V gene, CDR1 is MNHNS and CDR2 is SASEGT. The CDR3 length is 17 residues. Trimming took off 1 base at V and 7 bases at J, with 17 bases between the two ends. This sample is drawn from a study of radiotherapy plus CTLA-4 blockade in lung cancer. Study-wide context: Objective response was observed in over 15% of patients, and disease control in approximately 30%. The study's findings and limits: Reportedly, early blood T cell clone dynamics best predicted response, with interferon-beta. Some TCR clones had been derived from tumors. These clones expanded in peripheral blood after radiotherapy plus ipilimumab.

Focal radiation was given together with CTLA-4 blockade (ipilimumab) to patients with chemo-refractory metastatic non-small-cell lung cancer. Libraries were prepared by immunoSEQ multiplex PCR; TCRdb keeps only in-frame clonotypes and omits some of them. This table has some 70,000 clones, approximately 79% appearing once. The sequence was collected from a human donor with non-small cell lung cancer who had a complete response to radiotherapy plus ipilimumab. The J gene is TRBJ1-6, the V gene TRBV6-1; the D is unclear. The sequenced sample was peripheral blood, obtained from a patient treated with radiotherapy plus ipilimumab. CDR3: CASSEEAGTHRNSPLHF. In DNA form, the CDR3 reads TGTGCCAGCAGTGAAGAGGCAGGAACACATAGGAATTCACCCCTCCACTTT.